This passage covers 9 T cell receptor beta chains from one sample sequenced in a study of blood T cell repertoires in COVID-19. Sequencing was performed with immunoSEQ multiplex PCR; in TCRdb, only in-frame clones are kept and a portion is missing. The sample lists 54,000 or so clones; approximately 83% were seen once. The material sequenced was peripheral blood. These receptors all stem from a woman older than 75 with acute or convalescent COVID-19.

The chain joins TRBV7-2 to TRBJ1-2, with D perhaps TRBD1 (6 bases). Germline CDR1 is SGHTA and CDR2 is FQGNSA. The CDR3 contains 14 residues. V dropped 1 base and J dropped 6 bases, with 12 bases sitting between them. The CDR3 DNA reads TGTGCCAGCAGCTTAGGGAACAGGGTGAATGGCTACACCTTC. Translation gives CASSLGNRVNGYTF.

The CDR3 DNA reads as TGTGCCAGCAGCTACCGCAGGGGCGTAAACACCGGGGAGCTGTTTTTT. Encoded protein: CASSYRRGVNTGELFF. This chain joins TRBV7-7 and TRBJ2-2; perhaps TRBD1 as D (6 bases). The V and J ends lost 4 bases and 2 bases respectively, with 14 bases between them. The CDR3 contains 16 residues. Germline CDR1 SSHAT, CDR2 FNYEAQ (reference sequence).

The chain links TRBV7-2 to TRBJ2-2; 7 bases line up with TRBD1. CDR1 is SGHTA, CDR2 FQGNSA, per germline. The CDR3 spans 13 residues. The junction had 2 bases not matched to a gene; V was cut back by 4 bases and J by 6 bases. For the CDR3, the DNA is TGTGCCAGCAGCTGTACAGGGGCCGGGGAGCTGTTTTTT. Translation gives CASSCTGAGELFF.

This chain connects TRBV7-9 to TRBJ2-7, with 9 bases identical to TRBD1. The CDR3 extends over 18 amino acids. Germline lookup yields CDR1 SEHNR and CDR2 FQNEAQ (reference sequence). Trimming at V came to 5 bases and at J to 5 bases, leaving 19 bases not matched to a gene. CDR3 sequence (DNA): TGTGCCAGCAGCGCGATATTTTCCGGGACAGGGTTTTTTAACGAGCAGTACTTC. Translating it yields CASSAIFSGTGFFNEQYF.

The J gene is TRBJ2-3, the V gene TRBV7-3; D gene ambiguous. Germline CDR1 SGHTA, CDR2 FQGTGA. Trimming removed 3 bases at V and 2 bases at J, with 9 bases between. CDR3 size: 14 residues. The DNA of the CDR3 is TGTGCCAGCAGCTTTGGTACTATCACAGATACGCAGTATTTT. It translates to CASSFGTITDTQYF.

Regarding this clone: The junction departs from germline at one end; a sequencing error may be responsible. The V call is TRBV14, the J call TRBJ2-4, with 8 bases matching TRBD2. Germline-derived CDR1 and CDR2 are SGHDN and FVKESK. The CDR3 is made up of 14 amino acids. The CDR3 DNA reads TGTGCCAGCAGCCAAGCGGCTCTAGCGGGCCGCAGGTGCTTC. Protein product: CASSQAALAGRRCF. The full variable domain, in which reference TRBV14 and TRBJ2-4 provide the parts outside the CDR3, is EAGVTQFPSHSVIEKGQTVTLRCDPISGHDNLYWYRRVMGKEIKFLLHFVKESKQDESGMPNNRFLAERTGGTYSTLKVQPAELEDSGVYFCASSQAALAGRRCFGAGTRLSVL.

This clone was counted a single time. The rearrangement joins TRBV7-9 to TRBJ2-3, with D possibly being TRBD2 (7 bases). Germline-derived CDR1 and CDR2 are SEHNR and FQNEAQ (reference sequence). The V end lost 1 base, the J end lost 6 bases, and 11 bases lay between the germline ends. The length of the CDR3 is 14 residues. CDR3 coding DNA: TGTGCCAGCAGCTTAGGTGCGGGGGCGGATACGCAGTATTTT. Protein: CASSLGAGADTQYF. The whole variable domain, remainder taken from reference TRBV7-9 and TRBJ2-3, is DTGVSQNPRHKITKRGQNVTFRCDPISEHNRLYWYRQTLGQGPEFLTYFQNEAQLEKSRLLSDRFSAERPKGSFSTLEIQRTEQGDSAMYLCASSLGAGADTQYFGPGTRLTVL.

The rearrangement links TRBV27 to TRBJ2-3; the D is unclear. The CDR3 consists of 12 residues. V dropped 8 bases and J dropped 4 bases, with 10 bases sitting between them. The V gene's germline CDR1 is MNHEY and CDR2 SMNVEV (reference sequence). This CDR3 reads CASATFADTQYF. For the CDR3, the DNA is TGTGCCAGCGCTACCTTCGCAGATACGCAGTATTTT.

The genes are TRBV18 and TRBJ1-6, with D maybe TRBD1 (6 bases). Germline loops: CDR1 KGHSH, CDR2 LQKENI. Trimming took off 2 bases at V and 9 bases at J, with 11 bases between the two ends. The CDR3 is made up of 14 amino acids. Here the CDR3 reads CASSPRTEISPLHF. The CDR3 nucleotides read TGTGCCAGCTCACCAAGGACAGAAATTTCACCCCTCCACTTT.